The 26 T cell receptor beta chains below come from one sample, sequenced in a study of cytomegalovirus exposure and HLA in healthy donors. The PCR had 60 Vbeta and 13 Jbeta primers. Measured with immunoSEQ multiplex PCR; TCRdb has only the in-frame clones, and not every one. The repertoire consists of 100,000 to 150,000 clones, with 60% to 80% occurring once and the leading ten covering approximately 3.8%. Sequenced material: PBMCs. Receptors originate from a man aged 25-40 years in good health and CMV-seronegative.

The chain couples TRBV7-2 to TRBJ2-7; 10 bases align to TRBD1. The CDR3 is 15 residues long. Germline trimming cut 3 bases from V and 3 bases from J; bases unmatched to any gene: 5. CDR1 and CDR2 from the germline V gene are SGHTA and FQGNSA. The DNA of the CDR3 is TGTGCCAGCAGCTTGAGGACAGGGGGTTACTACGAGCAGTACTTC. Protein sequence: CASSLRTGGYYEQYF.

The rearrangement links TRBV7-9 to TRBJ1-3; TRBD1 is a possible D gene (5 bases). The germline V and J ends were trimmed by 1 base and 3 bases, with 10 bases remaining between them. The germline CDR1 and CDR2 sequences are SEHNR and FQNEAQ (reference sequence). The CDR3 covers 15 residues. The CDR3: CASSLGGTGGNTIYF. CDR3 in DNA: TGTGCCAGCAGCTTAGGGGGGACTGGTGGAAACACCATATATTTT. The entire variable domain, with the rest obtained from reference TRBV7-9 and TRBJ1-3, is as follows: DTGVSQNPRHKITKRGQNVTFRCDPISEHNRLYWYRQTLGQGPEFLTYFQNEAQLEKSRLLSDRFSAERPKGSFSTLEIQRTEQGDSAMYLCASSLGGTGGNTIYFGEGSWLTVV.

This sequence joins TRBV5-1 and TRBJ2-7; 11 bases line up with TRBD2. V was clipped by 0 bases and J by 0 bases; unmatched bases: 5. This CDR3 has 17 residues. The germline V gene has CDR1 SGHRS and CDR2 YFSETQ. CDR3 sequence: CASSLELAGAYSYEQYF. The CDR3 nucleotides are TGCGCCAGCAGCTTGGAACTAGCGGGGGCCTACTCCTACGAGCAGTACTTC.

CDR3 in DNA: TGTGCCAGCAGTAGGGGTAATGCTTTCTTT. Its translation: CASSRGNAFF. This chain links TRBV6-1 with TRBJ1-1; TRBD1 is a possible D gene (5 bases). The length of the CDR3 is 10 residues. V gave up 5 bases and J gave up 11 bases, with 9 bases separating them. Germline CDR1 is MNHNS and CDR2 is SASEGT.

This clone was counted only a few times. This chain joins TRBV10-3 and TRBJ1-6; TRBD1 might be the D (6 bases). Germline loops: CDR1 ENHRY, CDR2 SYGVKD. This CDR3 comprises 16 residues. Trimming pared 6 bases from V and 8 bases from J, leaving 20 bases between. CDR3 loop: CAISVGQLATHSPLHF. For the CDR3, the DNA is TGTGCCATCAGCGTCGGACAGCTCGCAACGCATTCACCCCTCCACTTT.

This clone came up once. The chain couples TRBV6-5 to TRBJ1-1; tentative D call: TRBD1 (6 bases). The ends were cut back, 6 bases at V and 10 bases at J, with 18 bases in the middle. The CDR3 spans 13 residues. Germline CDR1 reads MNHEY; CDR2 reads SVGAGI. Here the CDR3 reads CASRDPSGGLAFF. The CDR3 coding sequence is TGTGCCAGCAGAGACCCCTCGGGGGGGCTAGCTTTCTTT.

The CDR3 protein is CASSPQATQSTGELFF. In DNA form, the CDR3 reads TGTGCCAGCTCACCGCAGGCCACCCAGAGCACCGGGGAGCTGTTTTTT. The rearrangement joins TRBV18 to TRBJ2-2; D not certain. This CDR3 is 16 amino acids long. Germline V gene lookup returns CDR1 KGHSH and CDR2 LQKENI. Trimming left V 3 bases short and J 4 bases short, with 15 bases between.

This clone was picked up a small number of times. This chain uses TRBV5-1 with TRBJ2-6; 11 nucleotides agree with TRBD1. The length of the CDR3 is 20 residues. Trimming cost V 4 bases and J 3 bases; bases outside gene matches: 15. Germline CDR1 reads SGHRS; CDR2 reads YFSETQ. The CDR3 nucleotides read TGCGCCAGCAGCCCCGGGACAGGGGGGGCGATGGCCGTTGGGGCCAACGTCCTGACTTTC. As protein: CASSPGTGGAMAVGANVLTF.

The rearrangement joins TRBV27 to TRBJ1-1; no reliable D call. The germline V gene encodes CDR1 MNHEY and CDR2 SMNVEV (reference sequence). This CDR3 spans 13 amino acids. Trimming stripped 7 bases from V and 4 bases from J, with 13 bases between. CDR3 bases: TGTGCCAGCAACCTACGGTCCGGCACTGAAGCTTTCTTT. Translating it yields CASNLRSGTEAFF.

This rearrangement joins TRBV4-1 to TRBJ1-1; D not certain. CDR1 is MGHRA and CDR2 is YSYEKL in the germline V gene. V lost 3 bases and J 3 bases, leaving 14 bases between the germline ends. The CDR3 sequence is 15 residues long. The CDR3 sequence: CASSHPPNQYTEAFF. The CDR3 coding sequence is TGCGCCAGCAGCCATCCTCCGAATCAGTACACTGAAGCTTTCTTT.

The genes are TRBV4-1 and TRBJ2-3, with TRBD2 as a possible D gene (5 bases). CDR3 length: 14 amino acids. Germline V gives CDR1 MGHRA, CDR2 YSYEKL. V was clipped by 2 bases and J by 1 base, with 7 bases between them. CDR3 residues: CASSQWGGTDTQYF. The CDR3 coding sequence is TGCGCCAGCAGCCAATGGGGAGGCACAGATACGCAGTATTTT.

By sample share, this clone is large. The chain has TRBV7-6 and TRBJ1-3; maybe TRBD1 (5 bases). Trimming took off 5 bases at V and 4 bases at J, with 15 bases between the two ends. The CDR3 sequence is 15 residues long. Germline CDR1 SGHVS, CDR2 FNYEAQ. The CDR3 DNA reads TGTGCCAGCAGCCCCAACCCCGGGGGGGGAAACACCATATATTTT. Translation: CASSPNPGGGNTIYF.

This chain uses TRBV9 with TRBJ1-5; no reliable D call. The germline V gene encodes CDR1 SGDLS and CDR2 YYNGEE. The CDR3 is 14 amino acids. The V gene lost 0 bases and the J gene lost 7 bases, with 11 bases spanning the gap. CDR3 sequence reads: CASSVGGYNQPQHF. The CDR3 DNA sequence: TGTGCCAGCAGCGTAGGCGGTTACAACCAGCCCCAGCATTTT.

The CDR3 DNA follows: TGTGCCAGCAGCTTAGCTCAGACAGGGTCCAATTCTTCACCCCTCCACTTT. As protein: CASSLAQTGSNSSPLHF. The chain combines TRBV7-9 with TRBJ1-6, with 7 bases lining up with TRBD1. CDR3 length: 17 residues. Germline CDR1 and CDR2: SEHNR and FQNEAQ (reference sequence). V shed 0 bases and J 9 bases; nucleotides not matched to a gene: 11.

This clone was found a few times. The chain recombines TRBV9 with TRBJ2-3; TRBD2 matches at 10 bases. V shed 4 bases and J 6 bases; nucleotides not matched to a gene: 14. The V gene's germline CDR1 is SGDLS and CDR2 YYNGEE. This CDR3 has 17 residues. This CDR3 is CASSPPWASGGADTQYF. CDR3 bases: TGTGCCAGCAGCCCACCATGGGCGAGCGGGGGGGCCGATACGCAGTATTTT.

The chain is built from TRBV6-6 and TRBJ1-2, with TRBD1 matching over 9 bases. J was trimmed by 8 bases and V by 7 bases; bases with no gene match: 14. The germline V gene encodes CDR1 MNHNY and CDR2 SVGAGI (reference sequence). This CDR3 has 15 residues. The CDR3 loop reads CASNRDRAYLGGYTF. The CDR3 DNA follows: TGTGCCAGCAATAGGGACAGGGCGTATCTTGGGGGCTACACCTTC.

This rearrangement joins TRBV30 to TRBJ2-2; D might be TRBD1 (6 bases). The CDR3 extends over 13 amino acids. Germline CDR1 GTSNPN, CDR2 SVGIG (reference sequence). Trimming took off 6 bases at V and 3 bases at J, with 11 bases between the two ends. CDR3 loop: CACQGYDTGELFF. The CDR3 DNA reads TGTGCCTGTCAGGGGTACGACACCGGGGAGCTGTTTTTT. The full variable domain, in which reference TRBV30 and TRBJ2-2 provide the parts outside the CDR3, is SQTIHQWPATLVQPVGSPLSLECTVEGTSNPNLYWYRQAAGRGLQLLFYSVGIGQISSEVPQNLSASRPQDRQFILSSKKLLLSDSGFYLCACQGYDTGELFFGEGSRLTVL.

Only a few counts were recorded for this clone. The chain uses TRBV6-5 and TRBJ2-7; 8 bases map to TRBD2. The length of the CDR3 is 14 residues. Germline lookup yields CDR1 MNHEY and CDR2 SVGAGI. V shed 8 bases and J 3 bases; nucleotides not matched to a gene: 9. The CDR3 region has the DNA TGTGCCAGCCAGCGGGGGAACGGTAACTACGAGCAGTACTTC. Translation: CASQRGNGNYEQYF.

Here the CDR3 reads CASSQRGGSTQETQYF. As DNA, the CDR3 is TGTGCCAGCAGCCAGAGGGGGGGCTCGACCCAAGAGACCCAGTACTTC. The V gene is TRBV4-2, the J gene TRBJ2-5, with D perhaps matching TRBD2 (7 bases). Germline V lookup: CDR1 LGHNA, CDR2 YNFKEQ. This CDR3 region has 16 residues. V shed 3 bases and J shed 1 base, with 15 bases lying between them.

The CDR3 DNA reads as TGTGCCAGTAGTTCGAGGACAGGGAGTCTCGAGCAGTACTTC. It translates to CASSSRTGSLEQYF. The chain joins TRBV19 to TRBJ2-7; 8 bases align to TRBD1. Germline lookup yields CDR1 LNHDA and CDR2 SQIVND (reference sequence). The V gene end was trimmed by 5 bases and the J gene end by 6 bases; junction bases not matched to a gene: 9. The CDR3 sequence is 14 residues long.

This chain connects TRBV5-1 to TRBJ2-7; D is possibly TRBD1 (5 bases). V gave up 0 bases and J gave up 2 bases, with 12 bases separating them. The CDR3 extends over 15 amino acids. Germline CDR1 and CDR2: SGHRS and YFSETQ. The CDR3 region is CASSLGQGVTYEQYF. CDR3 coding DNA: TGCGCCAGCAGCTTGGGTCAGGGCGTTACCTACGAGCAGTACTTC.

This chain joins TRBV7-2 and TRBJ2-3; unclear D gene. This CDR3 comprises 12 residues. The V end was cut by 6 bases, the J end by 6 bases, with 10 bases between. Germline CDR1 is SGHTA and CDR2 is FQGNSA. For the CDR3, the DNA is TGTGCCAGCAGTCCCGGGTGGGATACGCAGTATTTT. Translation gives CASSPGWDTQYF.

The rearrangement joins TRBV7-2 to TRBJ2-2; no definite D call. CDR1 and CDR2 from the germline V gene are SGHTA and FQGNSA. V was cut by 2 bases and J by 0 bases, with 7 bases left in between. The CDR3 covers 15 residues. The CDR3 sequence is CASSLQASNTGELFF. CDR3 in DNA: TGTGCCAGCAGCTTACAGGCGTCGAACACCGGGGAGCTGTTTTTT.

V usage is TRBV10-1 and J usage is TRBJ2-3; 13 bases fit TRBD2. The CDR3 is 19 amino acids. From germline, CDR1 is WNHNN and CDR2 SYGVQD (reference sequence). V lost 9 bases and J lost 0; bases outside the gene matches: 15. The CDR3 reads CASPEGGTSGATSTDTQYF. CDR3 DNA: TGCGCCAGTCCGGAGGGGGGGACTAGCGGGGCGACTAGCACAGATACGCAGTATTTT.

The DNA of the CDR3 is TGCGCCAGCAGCTTTGGGACAGTTGGCAATGAGCAGTTCTTC. Translating it yields CASSFGTVGNEQFF. The chain combines TRBV5-1 with TRBJ2-1, with 7 bases aligning to TRBD1. The germline CDR1 and CDR2 sequences are SGHRS and YFSETQ. This CDR3 comprises 14 residues. V shed 2 bases and J 6 bases; nucleotides not matched to a gene: 5.

This clone appeared a single time. The gene calls are TRBV7-9 and TRBJ2-1; D is possibly TRBD1 (6 bases). The CDR3 is 14 amino acids. V lost 8 bases to trimming and J lost 4 bases, with 15 bases between them. CDR1 and CDR2 from the germline V gene are SEHNR and FQNEAQ (reference sequence). For the CDR3, the DNA is TGTGCCAGCGGGCAGGGGACCCCTTACAATGAGCAGTTCTTC. The encoded protein is CASGQGTPYNEQFF.